This T cell receptor beta chain originates from a study of shared clonotypes between healthy human individuals (TCRdb year 2020). For the study in its entirety: The cohort included three men and a couple of women between 18 and 49 years of age. Different laboratories and diverse techniques were used to prepare libraries and sequence TCR repertoires, to increase sequencing depth and limit assay-specific biases. For each donor, three plates each were used for CD4 naive and CD4 memory, two plates were used for CD8 naive, and one plate was used for CD8 memory. Each donor's leukapheresis produced roughly between roughly 0.85 and 9.5 billion PBMCs. To estimate repertoire size and how much clonotypes are shared between individuals, the study performed deep sequencing of blood TCR repertoires from about five healthy adults. Broader findings and caveats from the paper: The genetic and exposure-history diversity represented was limited by the small number of donors. Even with the large sequencing depth, rarefaction of the sorted-subset datasets indicated that sequencing was incomplete. Sampling was restricted to blood, and TCR repertoires in tissue are likely to differ from TCR repertoires in blood. Sharing across a handful of donors was observed for around 4.8% of naive CD4, 3% to 3.5% of naive CD8, roughly 2.3% of memory CD4, and roughly 0.43% of memory CD8 clonotypes. Compared with non-shared clonotypes, the clonotypes found in all four sorted-subset donors had higher generation probabilities. Pairwise subsampling indicated that sequencing depth was expected to affect the degree of clonotype sharing among donors. Naive subsets generally had larger estimated clonotype richness than memory subsets.

Healthy HIV-negative adults with no recently reported acute infections or vaccinations were included as donors. Every donor was a Caucasian adult residing in Nashville, Tennessee, USA. CD4+ T cells were enriched through magnetic negative selection, after which naive cells were positively selected on CD45RA and the remaining negative fraction served as the memory subset. Blood was collected by leukapheresis, and PBMCs were isolated by Ficoll-Histopaque density gradient centrifugation and then cryopreserved in liquid nitrogen vapor phase. Purity and quantity of every magnetically sorted T cell population were checked by analytical flow cytometry. Genomic DNA was isolated from each sorted fraction and quantified by UV absorbance on a Nanodrop 2000c. Using the deep immunoSEQ assay, multiplex PCR amplified TCR CDR3 regions from genomic DNA. For each cell subset, the extracted genomic DNA was distributed evenly across all wells of several immunoSEQ 96-well plates, and each plate served as one replicate. For sorted subsets, each replicate PCR was loaded with approximately 0.2 ug genomic DNA, equivalent to about 33,000 T cell genomes. Purified libraries were measured with a Qubit 3.0 fluorometer, size-checked on a Bioanalyzer 2100, and measured again with the KAPA Library Quantification kit. Each immunoSEQ 96-well plate was sequenced on its own single-read 150-cycle Illumina NextSeq 550 flow cell. In the original analysis: Because the immunoSEQ output included only junctional sequences and no quality scores, the filtering could not be the same as the filtering used for full-length reads. Sequences were annotated with PyIR, a Python wrapper for IgBLAST v1.9, and V/J genes and CDR3 were assigned using IMGT germline references. Any read was removed if the V/J assignment was weak (E-value above 1e-6), the CDR3 was missing, or the read contained stop codons, out-of-frame junctions, or ambiguous translated residues. A V3J clonotype was defined by an identical inferred V gene, J gene, and CDR3 amino acid sequence. Percentage overlap between repertoires was calculated by dividing the number of shared unique clonotypes by the size of the smaller repertoire. Repertoire richness was assessed with RTK rarefaction, the Chao1 estimator, and Recon v2.1 estimates of unobserved clonotypes. Generation probabilities were computed with OLGA for all TCRbeta clonotypes obtained by the gDNA method from several donors. TCRdb mirrors the immuneACCESS table, restricted to in-frame sequences. Some clones are absent from its copies; in checked studies, under half trace to an unresolved V gene, and the reason for the others is unknown. V and J calls and clone size come straight from that table; D and trimming were deduced from the DNA. The sample data list some 1.4 million clones, and approximately 97% of these were observed just once. Of the sample, over 1% falls within the top ten clones.

In the case of this clone: Its specific antigen is unknown. No base-level quality is on record; no much larger clone is a single base apart.

This receptor was identified in a man aged 25 to 45 in good health. The sample comprised naive CD4+ T cells sorted from blood. The cell subset or site label corresponds to: CD45RA+ positively selected.

The sequenced DNA is TGTGCCAGCAGTGAATGGACAGGGGGAAAGGAGCTGTTTTTT. This yields the protein CASSEWTGGKELFF. Recombination joined TRBV2 with TRBJ2-2, with 10 bases aligning to TRBD1. Germline trimming: 2 bases from V, 10 bases from J; junction bases outside gene matches: 4. The CDR3, cysteine through phenylalanine, is 14 amino acids long. Solely the CDR3 DNA is kept, with 42 bases framed from the first base. Via the germline V gene, CDR1 is SNHLY and CDR2 FYNNEI.